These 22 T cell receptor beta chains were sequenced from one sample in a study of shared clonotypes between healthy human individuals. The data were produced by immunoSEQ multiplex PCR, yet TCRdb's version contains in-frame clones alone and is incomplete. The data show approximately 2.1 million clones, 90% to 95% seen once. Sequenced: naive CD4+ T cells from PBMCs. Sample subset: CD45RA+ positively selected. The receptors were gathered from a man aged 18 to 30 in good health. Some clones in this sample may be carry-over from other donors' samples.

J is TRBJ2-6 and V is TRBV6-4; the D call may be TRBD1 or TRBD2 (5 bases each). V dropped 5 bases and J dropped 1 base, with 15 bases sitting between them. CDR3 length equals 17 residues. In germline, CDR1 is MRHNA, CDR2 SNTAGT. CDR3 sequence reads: CASSRTRGPSGANVLTF. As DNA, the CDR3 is TGTGCCAGCAGTAGAACGAGGGGCCCATCTGGGGCCAACGTCCTGACTTTC.

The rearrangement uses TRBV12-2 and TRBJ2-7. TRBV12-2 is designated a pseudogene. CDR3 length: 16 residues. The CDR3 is CASRLGPANTPYEQYF. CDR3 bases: TGTGCAAGTCGCTTAGGCCCGGCGAATACACCCTACGAGCAGTACTTC.

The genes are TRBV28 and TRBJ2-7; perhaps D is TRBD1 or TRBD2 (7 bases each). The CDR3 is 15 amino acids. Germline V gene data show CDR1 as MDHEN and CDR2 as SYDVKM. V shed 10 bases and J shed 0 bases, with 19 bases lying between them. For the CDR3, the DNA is TGTGCCACCCAGGGGGGGGACAACCTCTCCTACGAGCAGTACTTC. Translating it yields CATQGGDNLSYEQYF.

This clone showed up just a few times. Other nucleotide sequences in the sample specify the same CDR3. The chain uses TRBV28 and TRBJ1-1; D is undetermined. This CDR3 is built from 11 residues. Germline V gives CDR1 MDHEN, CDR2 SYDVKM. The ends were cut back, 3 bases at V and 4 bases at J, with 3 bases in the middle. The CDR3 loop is CASSLITEAFF. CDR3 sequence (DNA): TGTGCCAGCAGTTTGATCACTGAAGCTTTCTTT.

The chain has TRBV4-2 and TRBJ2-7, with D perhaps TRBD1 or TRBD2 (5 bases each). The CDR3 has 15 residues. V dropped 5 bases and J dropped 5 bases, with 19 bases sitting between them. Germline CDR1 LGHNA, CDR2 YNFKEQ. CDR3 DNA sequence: TGTGCCAGCAGCTCCCGAGGAGGAAAGGGGCACGAGCAGTACTTC. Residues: CASSSRGGKGHEQYF.

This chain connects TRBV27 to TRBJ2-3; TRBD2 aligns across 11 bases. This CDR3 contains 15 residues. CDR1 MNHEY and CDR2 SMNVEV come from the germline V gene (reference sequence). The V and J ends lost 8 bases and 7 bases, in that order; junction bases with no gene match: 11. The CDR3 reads CASSRGLAGFNTQYF. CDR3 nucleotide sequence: TGTGCCAGCTCCCGAGGACTAGCGGGTTTCAATACGCAGTATTTT.

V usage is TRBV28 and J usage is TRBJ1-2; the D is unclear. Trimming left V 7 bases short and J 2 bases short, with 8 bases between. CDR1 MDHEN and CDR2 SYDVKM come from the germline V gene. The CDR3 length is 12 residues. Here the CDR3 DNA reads TGTGCCAGCAAGAACCTAAACTATGGCTACACCTTC. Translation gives CASKNLNYGYTF.

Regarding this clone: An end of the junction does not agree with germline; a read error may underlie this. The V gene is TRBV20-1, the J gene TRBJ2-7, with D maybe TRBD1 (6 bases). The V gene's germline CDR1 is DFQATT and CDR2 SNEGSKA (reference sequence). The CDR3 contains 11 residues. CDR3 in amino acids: CSASTGTRIVF. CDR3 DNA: TGCAGTGCTTCTACCGGGACACGGATAGTATTC.

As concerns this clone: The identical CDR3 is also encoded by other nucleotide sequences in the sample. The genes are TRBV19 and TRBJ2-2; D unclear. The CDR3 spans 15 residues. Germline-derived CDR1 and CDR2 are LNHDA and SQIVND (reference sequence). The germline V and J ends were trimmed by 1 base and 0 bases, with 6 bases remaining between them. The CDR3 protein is CASSIGGTNTGELFF. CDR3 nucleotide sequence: TGTGCCAGTAGTATAGGGGGAACGAACACCGGGGAGCTGTTTTTT.

The CDR3 sequence: CASSQAIGDIYNSPLHF. CDR3 DNA sequence: TGCGCCAGCAGCCAAGCTATTGGCGACATCTATAATTCACCCCTCCACTTT. The gene calls are TRBV4-3 and TRBJ1-6, with D unclear. Germline CDR1 LGHNA, CDR2 YSLEER. Trimming stripped 1 base from V and 3 bases from J, with 13 bases between. This CDR3 region has 17 residues.

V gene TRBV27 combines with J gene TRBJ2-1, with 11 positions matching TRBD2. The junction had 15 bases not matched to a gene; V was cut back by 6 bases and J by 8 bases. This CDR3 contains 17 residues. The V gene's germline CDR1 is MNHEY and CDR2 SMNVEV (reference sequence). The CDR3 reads CASSPPRGTSGQYEQFF. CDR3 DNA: TGTGCCAGCAGCCCCCCTCGGGGGACTAGCGGCCAATATGAGCAGTTCTTC.

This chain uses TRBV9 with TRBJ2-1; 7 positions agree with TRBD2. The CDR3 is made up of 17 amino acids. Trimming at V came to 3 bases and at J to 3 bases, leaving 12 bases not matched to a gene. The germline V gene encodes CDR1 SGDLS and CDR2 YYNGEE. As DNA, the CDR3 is TGTGCCAGCAGCGGGTTCGTGGGACTACCGAACTACAATGAGCAGTTCTTC. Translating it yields CASSGFVGLPNYNEQFF.

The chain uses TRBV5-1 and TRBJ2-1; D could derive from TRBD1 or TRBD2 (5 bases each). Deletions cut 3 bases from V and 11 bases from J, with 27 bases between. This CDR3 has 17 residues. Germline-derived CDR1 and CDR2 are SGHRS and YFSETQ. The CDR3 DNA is TGCGCCAGCAGCTCGGCCAATAGCCTATTTGGGACCGAGAAGCAGTTCTTC. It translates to CASSSANSLFGTEKQFF.

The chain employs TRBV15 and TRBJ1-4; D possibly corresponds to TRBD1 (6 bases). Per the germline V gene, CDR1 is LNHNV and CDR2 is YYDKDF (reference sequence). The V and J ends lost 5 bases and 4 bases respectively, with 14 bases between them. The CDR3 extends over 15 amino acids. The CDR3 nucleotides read TGTGCCACCAGCTTATCGCAGGGGTTTAATGAAAAACTGTTTTTT. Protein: CATSLSQGFNEKLFF.

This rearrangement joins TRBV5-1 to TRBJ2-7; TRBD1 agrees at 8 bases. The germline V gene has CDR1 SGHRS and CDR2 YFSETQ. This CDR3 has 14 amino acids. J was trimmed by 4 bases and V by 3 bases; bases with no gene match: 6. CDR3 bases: TGCGCCAGCAGCTGGGACAGGCCTCCGTACGAGCAGTACTTC. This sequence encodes CASSWDRPPYEQYF. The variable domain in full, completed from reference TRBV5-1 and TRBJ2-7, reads KAGVTQTPRYLIKTRGQQVTLSCSPISGHRSVSWYQQTPGQGLQFLFEYFSETQRNKGNFPGRFSGRQFSNSRSEMNVSTLELGDSALYLCASSWDRPPYEQYFGPGTRLTVT.

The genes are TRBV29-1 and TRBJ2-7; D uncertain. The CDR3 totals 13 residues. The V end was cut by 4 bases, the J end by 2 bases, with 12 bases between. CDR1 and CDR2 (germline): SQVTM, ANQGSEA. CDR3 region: CSVGLTTAYEQYF. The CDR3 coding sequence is TGCAGCGTTGGATTGACAACCGCCTACGAGCAGTACTTC.

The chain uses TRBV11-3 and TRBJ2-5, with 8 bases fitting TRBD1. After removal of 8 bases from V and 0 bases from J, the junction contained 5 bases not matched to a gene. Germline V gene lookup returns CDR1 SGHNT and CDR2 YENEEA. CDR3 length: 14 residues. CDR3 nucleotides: TGTGCCAGCTCCCCGGGACAGGACCAAGAGACCCAGTACTTC. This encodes CASSPGQDQETQYF.

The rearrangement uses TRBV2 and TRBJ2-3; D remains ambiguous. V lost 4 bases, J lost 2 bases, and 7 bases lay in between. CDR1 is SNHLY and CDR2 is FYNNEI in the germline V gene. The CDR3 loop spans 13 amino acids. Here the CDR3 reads CASSALATDTQYF. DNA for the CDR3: TGTGCCAGCAGTGCCTTGGCCACAGATACGCAGTATTTT. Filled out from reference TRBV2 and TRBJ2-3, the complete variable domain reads EPEVTQTPSHQVTQMGQEVILRCVPISNHLYFYWYRQILGQKVEFLVSFYNNEISEKSEIFDDQFSVERPDGSNFTLKIRSTKLEDSAMYFCASSALATDTQYFGPGTRLTVL.

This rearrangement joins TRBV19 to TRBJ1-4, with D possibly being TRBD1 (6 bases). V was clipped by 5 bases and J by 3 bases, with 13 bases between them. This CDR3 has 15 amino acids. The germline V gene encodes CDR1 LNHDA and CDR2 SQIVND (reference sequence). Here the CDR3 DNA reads TGTGCCAGTAGTGGACAGATCACCTCTAATGAAAAACTGTTTTTT. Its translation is CASSGQITSNEKLFF.

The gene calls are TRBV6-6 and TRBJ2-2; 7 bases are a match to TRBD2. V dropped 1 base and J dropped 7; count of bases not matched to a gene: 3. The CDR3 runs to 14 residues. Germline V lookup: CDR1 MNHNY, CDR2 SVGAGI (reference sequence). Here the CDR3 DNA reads TGTGCCAGCAGTTACTTGGGGAGGGGCGGGGAGCTGTTTTTT. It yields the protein CASSYLGRGGELFF.

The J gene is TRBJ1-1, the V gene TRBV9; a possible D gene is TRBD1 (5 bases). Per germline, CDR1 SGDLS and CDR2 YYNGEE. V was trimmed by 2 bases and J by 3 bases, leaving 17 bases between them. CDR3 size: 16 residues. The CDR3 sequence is CASSVGGTVGDTEAFF. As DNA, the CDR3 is TGTGCCAGCAGCGTCGGGGGAACTGTAGGGGACACTGAAGCTTTCTTT. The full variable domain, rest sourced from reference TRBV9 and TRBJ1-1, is DSGVTQTPKHLITATGQRVTLRCSPRSGDLSVYWYQQSLDQGLQFLIQYYNGEERAKGNILERFSAQQFPDLHSELNLSSLELGDSALYFCASSVGGTVGDTEAFFGQGTRLTVV.

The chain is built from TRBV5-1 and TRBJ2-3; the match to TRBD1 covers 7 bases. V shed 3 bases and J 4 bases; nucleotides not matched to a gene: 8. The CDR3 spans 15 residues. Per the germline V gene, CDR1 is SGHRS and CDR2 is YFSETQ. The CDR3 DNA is TGCGCCAGCAGCTCAGGCACAGGGGTCGCAGATACGCAGTATTTT. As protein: CASSSGTGVADTQYF.